The entry below describes one T cell receptor beta chain. These data are taken from a study of T-cell memory formation after mild COVID-19. Germline trimming cut 6 bases from V and 5 bases from J; bases unmatched to any gene: 7. This CDR3 has 15 residues. Germline assignment: CDR1 SGHAT and CDR2 FQNNGV. MiXCR, applied by TCRdb to the 5' RACE reads, yields one record per CDR3 protein. The sample carries about 180,000 distinct CDR3 sequences, about 18% recorded once. The specimen was PBMCs or a T cell subset sorted from them (not recorded which). V gene TRBV11-2 combines with J gene TRBJ1-1; the match to TRBD1 covers 12 bases. The receptor was derived from a man aged 18 to 35 who had mild COVID-19 (a few samples of this study predate the infection). Cell type and time point are not known. CDR3 nucleotide sequence: TGTGCCAGCAGGAGACCGGGACAGGGGGCAACTGAAGCTTTCTTT. It yields the protein CASRRPGQGATEAFF.